This T cell receptor (beta chain) appears in the sequencing data of a study of CD8+CD57+ T cells in acquired aplastic anemia. In the study overall: The DNA of sorted CD4+ and CD8+ cells averaged roughly 3 ug.

This clonotype has only one observation. All patients picked for sequencing had shown, by flow cytometry, an expansion of CD8+CD57+ cells. Trimming removed 10 bases at V and 2 bases at J, with 18 bases between. This CDR3 contains 16 residues. Germline V CDR1 and CDR2: LNHDA, SQIVND (reference sequence). The template for TCR beta VDJ and CDR3 sequence profiling was genomic DNA. TCRdb processed the reads anew with MiXCR; each CDR3 protein has one entry. Among 150,000 to 200,000 distinct CDR3 sequences, roughly 48% were seen once, and the ten largest hold 25% to 35%. Input material: sorted CD4+, CD8+, or CD8+CD57+ T cells (not recorded which) from PBMCs. The genes are TRBV19 and TRBJ2-6; D call uncertain. The source is a human donor with aplastic anemia. CDR3 sequence reads: CATYNPRGPGANVLTF. CDR3 bases: TGTGCCACTTATAACCCCCGTGGGCCTGGGGCCAACGTCCTGACTTTC.